This T cell receptor (beta chain) was observed in a study of OX40 agonist ivuxolimab in advanced cancers. Study information: It was ivuxolimab, an agonistic anti-OX40 (CD134) antibody, that patients were treated with.

The CDR3 extends over 15 amino acids. The V gene lost 4 bases and the J gene lost 0 bases, with 13 bases spanning the gap. Germline-derived CDR1 and CDR2 are GTSNPN and SVGIG (reference sequence). TCRdb's table, derived via immunoSEQ multiplex PCR, lists solely in-frame clones and lacks some. Counted here are some 80,000 clones, roughly 92% occurring once; the ten biggest clones make up about 0.7%. This clone was seen a single time. The sequence came from an adult with an advanced solid tumor such as melanoma, head and neck, liver or kidney cancer. This specimen was CD4+ or CD8+ T cells sorted from blood, taken in a trial of the OX40 agonist ivuxolimab. The chain employs TRBV30 and TRBJ1-5; D call uncertain. This CDR3 reads CAWTQGQYSNQPQHF. DNA for the CDR3: TGTGCCTGGACTCAAGGGCAGTATAGCAATCAGCCCCAGCATTTT.